The TCR beta chain under discussion was sequenced for a study of blood T cells in healthy people across ages. Between the trimmed V and J ends, which lost 5 bases and 2 bases, there was a span of 19 bases. The V gene's germline CDR1 is SNHLY and CDR2 FYNNEI. The CDR3 is 18 amino acids. Alongside a J-beta primer mix, a sample-barcoded 5' primer served in a second PCR lasting 7 to 11 cycles. TCRdb reanalysed the 5' RACE reads using MiXCR and keeps one entry per CDR3 protein. The sample lists roughly 1.6 million distinct CDR3 sequences, about 32% seen once, with around 11% in the top ten. Input material: blood. The chain couples TRBV2 to TRBJ2-6; D remains unclear. The source is a woman in her 30s in good health. The CDR3 spells CASSPRQPSLPGANVLTF. CDR3 DNA: TGTGCCAGCAGTCCGAGGCAGCCGTCTCTCCCTGGGGCCAACGTCCTGACTTTC.